The 7 T cell receptor beta chains below come from one sample, sequenced in a study of beta chain features in type 1 diabetes. Sequencing targeted expressed TCRB transcripts, as all isolated RNA had been reverse transcribed. The method was immunoSEQ multiplex PCR; TCRdb's version includes in-frame clones alone and lacks a portion of them. The data contain over 500,000 clones, 15% to 17% of them singletons. The specimen was naive CD4+ T cells from blood. These receptors originate from a man between 18 and 35 years old in good health.

This clone was detected only a few times. The rearrangement joins TRBV10-3 to TRBJ2-7; possibly TRBD1 for D (6 bases). The CDR3 sequence is 14 residues long. Germline values: CDR1 ENHRY, CDR2 SYGVKD. The V end lost 3 bases, the J end lost 6 bases, and 15 bases lay between the germline ends. The CDR3 protein is CAISDFAQTGEQYF. As DNA, the CDR3 is TGTGCCATCAGTGATTTCGCCCAGACAGGCGAGCAGTACTTC.

The gene calls are TRBV20-1 and TRBJ2-7; no reliable D call. The germline V gene has CDR1 DFQATT and CDR2 SNEGSKA (reference sequence). The CDR3 has 11 amino acids. CDR3 protein: CSRTAIHEQYF. The CDR3 nucleotides are TGCAGCCGAACGGCTATCCACGAGCAGTACTTC.

The gene calls are TRBV14 and TRBJ1-5; no clear D gene. The germline V gene encodes CDR1 SGHDN and CDR2 FVKESK. Trimming took 5 bases from V and 6 from J, leaving 8 bases between them. This CDR3 contains 12 residues. The chain's CDR3 is CASSVQGQPQHF. CDR3 DNA: TGTGCCAGCAGCGTTCAAGGTCAGCCCCAGCATTTT.

This clone showed up just a few times. This chain links TRBV6-6 with TRBJ2-3, with unresolved D. V lost 4 bases to trimming and J lost 0 bases, with 5 bases between them. The CDR3 extends over 13 amino acids. Germline V lookup: CDR1 MNHNY, CDR2 SVGAGI (reference sequence). This CDR3 reads CASSLPSTDTQYF. CDR3 coding DNA: TGTGCCAGCAGTTTGCCTAGCACAGATACGCAGTATTTT.

This clone has more than one count but fewer than ten. The rearrangement links TRBV19 to TRBJ1-5, with D perhaps TRBD1 (6 bases). This CDR3 region has 14 residues. V lost 3 bases and J 7 bases, leaving 13 bases between the germline ends. From germline, CDR1 is LNHDA and CDR2 SQIVND (reference sequence). Written as DNA, the CDR3 is TGTGCCAGTAGTATCGAACGGGGGCACCAGCCCCAGCATTTT. This translates into CASSIERGHQPQHF.

The J gene is TRBJ2-7, the V gene TRBV7-3, with D possibly matching TRBD1 (6 bases). Germline values: CDR1 SGHTA, CDR2 FQGTGA. The CDR3 runs 13 residues. V lost 2 bases, J lost 3 bases, and 8 bases lay in between. The CDR3 protein is CASSLRDNYEQYF. In DNA form, the CDR3 reads TGTGCCAGCAGCTTACGGGACAACTACGAGCAGTACTTC. Looking up the rest from reference TRBV7-3 and TRBJ2-7 gives the full variable domain: GAGVSQTPSNKVTEKGKYVELRCDPISGHTALYWYRQSLGQGPEFLIYFQGTGAADDSGLPNDRFFAVRPEGSVSTLKIQRTERGDSAVYLCASSLRDNYEQYFGPGTRLTVT.

This clone was seen more than once but under ten times. The chain recombines TRBV7-6 with TRBJ2-7; 7 bases are shared with TRBD1. Trimming cost V 6 bases and J 2 bases; bases outside gene matches: 7. Germline V CDR1 and CDR2: SGHVS, FNYEAQ. The CDR3 is 14 amino acids. Here the CDR3 DNA reads TGTGCCAGCAGTCCTCGACAGGGTACCTACGAGCAGTACTTC. It specifies CASSPRQGTYEQYF.